This TCR beta chain was recorded in a study of technical replicates of blood from a handful of donors. Profiling relied on immunoSEQ multiplex PCR, and the TCRdb table lists in-frame clones only, not all of them. The table lists 79,000 or so clones, around 94% of them singletons. The trim removed 4 bases at V and 0 bases at J, leaving 5 bases unmatched. Germline V CDR1 and CDR2: SGHNT, YYREEE (reference sequence). This CDR3 region has 16 residues. The sequencing sample was made of T cells isolated from PBMCs. This TCR was recovered from a human donor in good health. The V call is TRBV5-4, the J call TRBJ2-1, with 9 positions matching TRBD2. CDR3 sequence (DNA): TGTGCCAGCAGCCCCCTAGCGGGGAGCTCCTACAATGAGCAGTTCTTC. The encoded protein is CASSPLAGSSYNEQFF.